This TCR beta chain stems from a study of T cell responses to AZD1222 COVID-19 vaccine. Study-wide points: Donors skewed white British and female; clonal diversity was possibly underestimated.

There are a few counts of this clone. Its cognate antigen is unknown. Only in-frame clones appear in the TCRdb table, and some are missing; sequencing was by immunoSEQ multiplex PCR. This table holds 84,000 or so clones, over 75% found once. The input for sequencing was peripheral blood, taken on day 0 of MenACWY control vaccination. The receptor comes from an adult in good health.

The CDR3 DNA sequence: TGTGCCAGCGATGACAGGGGTGCAGATACGCAGTATTTT. Translating it yields CASDDRGADTQYF. The chain has TRBV2 and TRBJ2-3; 8 bases fit TRBD1. CDR3 size: 13 residues. Unmatched junction bases numbered 5, after V lost 8 bases and J lost 4 bases. From germline, CDR1 is SNHLY and CDR2 FYNNEI.